Included here is one T cell receptor beta chain sequence, with context. TCRdb's table, derived via immunoSEQ multiplex PCR, lists solely in-frame clones and lacks some. Of some 79,000 clones detected, roughly 91% appear once; the ten largest clones hold more than 11%. This sample was included in a study of blood T cell repertoires in COVID-19. CDR3 length equals 12 residues. Germline V gene data show CDR1 as MDHEN and CDR2 as SYDVKM. V was shortened by 1 base and J by 3 bases, with 3 bases between the two germline ends. The sample was peripheral blood. This sequence was found in a man between 65 and 85 years old with active or convalescent COVID-19. V gene TRBV28 combines with J gene TRBJ2-5; D not certain. The CDR3 reads CASSLSKETQYF. DNA of the CDR3: TGTGCCAGCAGTTTATCCAAAGAGACCCAGTACTTC.